The 2 T cell receptor beta chains reported below all come from one sample, sequenced in a study of sequential checkpoint blockade in melanoma. TCRdb keeps only in-frame clones here, not all; method: immunoSEQ multiplex PCR. The repertoire holds 3,000 to 4,500 clones, with roughly 24% as singletons. The treatment was: randomized to nivolumab then ipilimumab (arm A) or the reverse (arm B). Sequenced here: tumor tissue (inferred from file names), sampled from a patient given nivolumab and ipilimumab in sequence. These receptors were obtained from a human donor with melanoma.

This clone was counted only a few times. This sequence joins TRBV28 and TRBJ2-7; 7 positions agree with TRBD1. The CDR3 totals 13 residues. Germline V gene sequence: CDR1 MDHEN, CDR2 SYDVKM. V shed 5 bases and J 2 bases; nucleotides not matched to a gene: 3. Here the CDR3 DNA reads TGTGCCAGCAGTAGACAGGGCGCCTACGAGCAGTACTTC. It yields the protein CASSRQGAYEQYF.

This clone was observed a few times. The chain joins TRBV4-1 to TRBJ2-3; weak D call: TRBD1 (5 bases). CDR1 is MGHRA, CDR2 YSYEKL, per germline. V lost 1 base and J 4 bases, leaving 12 bases between the germline ends. This CDR3 is 15 amino acids long. The CDR3 loop is CASSQGIQGPDTQYF. The CDR3 bases are TGCGCCAGCAGCCAAGGTATTCAGGGCCCAGATACGCAGTATTTT.